This T cell receptor beta chain was sequenced for a study of human T cells and chemical hapten exposure. The CDR3 has 11 amino acids. Germline V gene data show CDR1 as LGHDT and CDR2 as YNNKEL (reference sequence). V dropped 3 bases and J dropped 11 bases, with 10 bases sitting between them. The sample's time point: healthy volunteer bleed at 2 weeks. Before extraction, the whole blood was not fractionated, and total RNA was taken from it. TCRdb reanalysed the RACE reads using MiXCR and keeps one entry per CDR3 protein. The table records tens of thousands of distinct CDR3 sequences, less than 4.5% of them present only once.

This sequence joins TRBV3-1 and TRBJ1-1; D is unresolved. The sample consisted of whole blood. The source is a human donor in good health. Some clones in this sample may be carry-over from other donors' samples. The CDR3 here is CASSQEGGAFF. The CDR3 DNA follows: TGTGCCAGCAGCCAGGAGGGTGGGGCTTTCTTT.